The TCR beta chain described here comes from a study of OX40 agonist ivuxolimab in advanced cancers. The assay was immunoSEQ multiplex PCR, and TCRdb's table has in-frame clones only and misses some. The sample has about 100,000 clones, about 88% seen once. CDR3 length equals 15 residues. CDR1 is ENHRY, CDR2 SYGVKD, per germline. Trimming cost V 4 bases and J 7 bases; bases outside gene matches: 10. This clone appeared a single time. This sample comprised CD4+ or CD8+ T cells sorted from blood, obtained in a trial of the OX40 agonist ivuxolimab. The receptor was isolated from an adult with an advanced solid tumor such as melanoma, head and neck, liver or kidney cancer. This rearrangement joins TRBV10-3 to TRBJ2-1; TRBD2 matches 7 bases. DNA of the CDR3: TGTGCCATCAGTGCCAGCGGGGCCGTAGGGAATGAGCAGTTCTTC. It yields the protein CAISASGAVGNEQFF.